Given below is one TCR beta chain in context. This CDR3 has 17 amino acids. Deletions cut 6 bases from V and 6 bases from J, with 26 bases between. Germline V lookup: CDR1 MDHEN, CDR2 SYDVKM. Membership in each cohort depended on participant-reported clinical history. The sample belongs to a study of blood T cell repertoires in COVID-19. Across the whole study: Acute-phase and convalescent COVID-19 samples originated in the United States, Italy and Spain.

The authors' processing: The authors estimated nucleated cell counts from reference gene primer amplification. The protocol was immunoSEQ multiplex PCR, while the TCRdb copy is restricted to in-frame clones and leaves out a portion. The V and J calls and the clone size are those of that table, but D and trimming were determined from the DNA. The sample holds roughly 230,000 clones, approximately 84% seen once. The chain joins TRBV28 to TRBJ1-2; no definite D call. Sequencing was done on a sample of PBMCs or T cells enriched from blood (not recorded which). The clonotype comes from a man aged 50-59 years who had recovered from COVID-19. In DNA form, the CDR3 reads TGTGCCAGCAGACCGGGTGGCGCAGAGGGTGAAGTTCATGGCTACACCTTC. Residues: CASRPGGAEGEVHGYTF.